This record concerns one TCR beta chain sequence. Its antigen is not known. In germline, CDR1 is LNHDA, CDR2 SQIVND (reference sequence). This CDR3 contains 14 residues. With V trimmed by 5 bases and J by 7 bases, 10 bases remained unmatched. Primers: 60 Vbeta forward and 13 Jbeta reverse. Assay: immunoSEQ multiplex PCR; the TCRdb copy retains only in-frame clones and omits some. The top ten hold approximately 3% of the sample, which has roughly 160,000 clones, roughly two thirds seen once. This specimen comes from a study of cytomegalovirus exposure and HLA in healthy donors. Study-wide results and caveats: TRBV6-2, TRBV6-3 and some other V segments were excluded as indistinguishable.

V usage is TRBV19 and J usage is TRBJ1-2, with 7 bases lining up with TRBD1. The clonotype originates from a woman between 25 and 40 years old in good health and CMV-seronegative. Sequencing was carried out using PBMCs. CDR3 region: CASSWMTGMSGYTF. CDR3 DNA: TGTGCCAGTAGTTGGATGACAGGGATGAGTGGCTACACCTTC.